This is a list of T cell receptor beta chains from one sample in a study of shared clonotypes between healthy human individuals. Only in-frame clones appear in the TCRdb table, and some are missing; sequencing was by immunoSEQ multiplex PCR. The repertoire includes 2,100,000 or so clones, under 97% of them detected once, and around 0.13% sits in the top ten. Sequencing input: naive CD4+ T cells sorted from blood. The receptors stem from a man younger than 35 in good health. Each CDR3 is given with its conserved first and last residue. The order of the fields is clone size, D gene, J gene, V gene, CDR3 DNA, CDR3 protein. D genes are given only for firm matches. Expanded clones are given a class, and other clones once, few, many or no size at all.

clone_size: -
d_call: -
j_call: TRBJ2-5
v_call: TRBV19
cdr3_nt: TGTGCCAGTAGTATCGGCGGCCAAGAGACCCAGTACTTC
cdr3_aa: CASSIGGQETQYF

clone_size: -
d_call: TRBD1
j_call: TRBJ2-7
v_call: TRBV6-5
cdr3_nt: TGTGCCAGCAGTTCTACAGGGGGCGGGAGCTACGAGCAGTACTTC
cdr3_aa: CASSSTGGGSYEQYF

clone_size: -
d_call: -
j_call: TRBJ2-4
v_call: TRBV7-2
cdr3_nt: TGTGCCAGCAGCGCCACACTCTTGGGGGCCAAAAACATTCAGTACTTC
cdr3_aa: CASSATLLGAKNIQYF

clone_size: -
d_call: TRBD1
j_call: TRBJ1-6
v_call: TRBV25-1
cdr3_nt: TGTGCCAGCAGTTGGGGACAGCCTAATTCACCCCTCCACTTT
cdr3_aa: CASSWGQPNSPLHF

clone_size: -
d_call: TRBD1
j_call: TRBJ1-4
v_call: TRBV5-4
cdr3_nt: TGTGCCAGCCACTTGTCAGGGGGCGATGAAAAACTGTTTTTT
cdr3_aa: CASHLSGGDEKLFF

clone_size: -
d_call: -
j_call: TRBJ1-5
v_call: TRBV6-6
cdr3_nt: TGTGCCAGCATGCAGGGGTCAGGTCAGCCCCAGCATTTT
cdr3_aa: CASMQGSGQPQHF

clone_size: -
d_call: -
j_call: TRBJ1-5
v_call: TRBV5-1
cdr3_nt: TGCGCCAGGTTTCCACGGGCAGTCAAATGGGATCAGCCCCAGCATTTT
cdr3_aa: CARFPRAVKWDQPQHF

clone_size: -
d_call: -
j_call: TRBJ2-1
v_call: TRBV5-6
cdr3_nt: TGTGCCAGCAGCCCGAGGTGGGGGCGGCGGGAGAGGGGAGACAATGAGCAGTTCTTC
cdr3_aa: CASSPRWGRRERGDNEQFF

clone_size: -
d_call: TRBD1
j_call: TRBJ2-7
v_call: TRBV19
cdr3_nt: TGTGCCAGTACAGTGACAGGGCATAGTGGCTACGAGCAGTACTTC
cdr3_aa: CASTVTGHSGYEQYF

clone_size: once
d_call: TRBD2
j_call: TRBJ2-5
v_call: TRBV28
cdr3_nt: TGTGCCAGCAGTTTTCGCCTAGCGGGGGGGGGTCAAGAGACCCAGTACTTC
cdr3_aa: CASSFRLAGGGQETQYF

clone_size: -
d_call: -
j_call: TRBJ1-3
v_call: TRBV6-5
cdr3_nt: TGTGCCAGCAGTCCCCGACTTATCTCTGGAAACACCATATATTTT
cdr3_aa: CASSPRLISGNTIYF

clone_size: -
d_call: -
j_call: TRBJ2-5
v_call: TRBV6-4
cdr3_nt: TGTGCCAGCCTTATGCCCCGGGACATAAAAGAGACCCAGTACTTC
cdr3_aa: CASLMPRDIKETQYF

clone_size: once
d_call: -
j_call: TRBJ1-4
v_call: TRBV5-1
cdr3_nt: TGCGCCAGCAGCTTGGAAACGGGGGCCGATGAAAAACTGTTTTTT
cdr3_aa: CASSLETGADEKLFF

clone_size: -
d_call: -
j_call: TRBJ2-5
v_call: TRBV5-4
cdr3_nt: TGTGCCAGCAGCAGTAAGGACAGGTGGGAGGAAGAGACCCAGTACTTC
cdr3_aa: CASSSKDRWEEETQYF

clone_size: -
d_call: -
j_call: TRBJ1-6
v_call: TRBV5-6
cdr3_nt: TGTGCCAGCAGCGCCAACGTCGGGAATTCACCCCTCCACTTT
cdr3_aa: CASSANVGNSPLHF

clone_size: -
d_call: -
j_call: TRBJ2-7
v_call: TRBV6-5
cdr3_nt: TGTGCCAGCAGTTACCGGCAGGCCTACGAGCAGTACTTC
cdr3_aa: CASSYRQAYEQYF

clone_size: -
d_call: TRBD1
j_call: TRBJ2-3
v_call: TRBV5-4
cdr3_nt: TGTGCCAGCAGCTCCCCGGGACAGGACGCAGATACGCAGTATTTT
cdr3_aa: CASSSPGQDADTQYF

clone_size: -
d_call: TRBD1
j_call: TRBJ2-6
v_call: TRBV7-3
cdr3_nt: TGTGCCAGCAGCTTAGGGATTCGACAGGGTTCCTCTGGGGCCAACGTCCTGACTTTC
cdr3_aa: CASSLGIRQGSSGANVLTF

clone_size: -
d_call: -
j_call: TRBJ1-2
v_call: TRBV15
cdr3_nt: TGTGCCACCAGCAGAGATGTCCCGCAGGTTGATGGCTACACCTTC
cdr3_aa: CATSRDVPQVDGYTF

clone_size: -
d_call: -
j_call: TRBJ1-1
v_call: TRBV4-1
cdr3_nt: TGCGCCAGCAGCCAAGATGGCCCAGGGCGAACTGAAGCTTTCTTT
cdr3_aa: CASSQDGPGRTEAFF

clone_size: -
d_call: -
j_call: TRBJ1-4
v_call: TRBV18
cdr3_nt: TGTGCCAGCTCACCGGGGACTCCACCGGAAAAACTGTTTTTT
cdr3_aa: CASSPGTPPEKLFF

clone_size: -
d_call: TRBD2
j_call: TRBJ2-3
v_call: TRBV7-3
cdr3_nt: TGTGCCAGCAGCTTAGTGGCGGGGGGACCAGATACGCAGTATTTT
cdr3_aa: CASSLVAGGPDTQYF

clone_size: -
d_call: -
j_call: TRBJ2-6
v_call: TRBV6-5
cdr3_nt: TGTGCCAGCACTGACTCTGGGGCCAACGTCCTGACTTTC
cdr3_aa: CASTDSGANVLTF

clone_size: -
d_call: TRBD1
j_call: TRBJ1-1
v_call: TRBV29-1
cdr3_nt: TGCAGCGTTGGGGGGTTACAGGGGGTTCTTAACACTGAAGCTTTCTTT
cdr3_aa: CSVGGLQGVLNTEAFF

clone_size: -
d_call: -
j_call: TRBJ2-1
v_call: TRBV11-3
cdr3_nt: TGTGCCAGCAGCTTGGGGAGGGGGGTCGGCAATGAGCAGTTCTTC
cdr3_aa: CASSLGRGVGNEQFF

clone_size: -
d_call: TRBD1
j_call: TRBJ2-1
v_call: TRBV6-1
cdr3_nt: TGTGCCAGCAGAGAACCCAGGGGGACAGTCTACAATGAGCAGTTCTTC
cdr3_aa: CASREPRGTVYNEQFF

clone_size: -
d_call: -
j_call: TRBJ2-1
v_call: TRBV28
cdr3_nt: TGTGCCAGCAGTTTCGGGTTCAATGAGCAGTTCTTC
cdr3_aa: CASSFGFNEQFF

clone_size: -
d_call: -
j_call: TRBJ1-1
v_call: TRBV29-1
cdr3_nt: TGCAGCGTTGAACGGGGGCCGAACACTGAAGCTTTCTTT
cdr3_aa: CSVERGPNTEAFF

clone_size: -
d_call: TRBD1
j_call: TRBJ2-4
v_call: TRBV30
cdr3_nt: TGTGCCTGGAGTGCCGGGACAGCCGTCAAAAACATTCAGTACTTC
cdr3_aa: CAWSAGTAVKNIQYF

clone_size: -
d_call: TRBD2
j_call: TRBJ2-5
v_call: TRBV25-1
cdr3_nt: TGTGCCAGCAGTGATGTGGGGCGGGGAGGGGCGGAGACCCAGTACTTC
cdr3_aa: CASSDVGRGGAETQYF

clone_size: -
d_call: -
j_call: TRBJ2-1
v_call: TRBV18
cdr3_nt: TGTGCCAGCTCACCACGAGACAGTTTAGGTAATGAGCAGTTCTTC
cdr3_aa: CASSPRDSLGNEQFF